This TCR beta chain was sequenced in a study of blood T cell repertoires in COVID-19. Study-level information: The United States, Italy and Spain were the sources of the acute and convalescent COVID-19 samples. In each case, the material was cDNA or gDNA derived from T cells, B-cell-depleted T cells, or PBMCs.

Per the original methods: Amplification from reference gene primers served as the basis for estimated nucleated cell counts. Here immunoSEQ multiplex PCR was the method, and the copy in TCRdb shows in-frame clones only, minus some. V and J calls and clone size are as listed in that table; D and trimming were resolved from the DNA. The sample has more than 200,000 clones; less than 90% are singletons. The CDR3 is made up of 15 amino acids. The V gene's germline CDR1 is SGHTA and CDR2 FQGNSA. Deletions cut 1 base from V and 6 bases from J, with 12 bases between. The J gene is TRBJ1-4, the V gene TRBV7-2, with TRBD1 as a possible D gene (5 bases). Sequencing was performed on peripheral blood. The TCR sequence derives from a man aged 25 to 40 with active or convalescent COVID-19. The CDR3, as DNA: TGTGCCAGCAGCTTAGGGGGGGGTTCTTATGAAAAACTGTTTTTT. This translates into CASSLGGGSYEKLFF. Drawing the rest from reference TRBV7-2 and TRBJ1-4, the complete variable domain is GAGVSQSPSNKVTEKGKDVELRCDPISGHTALYWYRQSLGQGLEFLIYFQGNSAPDKSGLPSDRFSAERTGGSVSTLTIQRTQQEDSAVYLCASSLGGGSYEKLFFGSGTQLSVL.